This entry describes one T cell receptor (beta chain). The germline V gene has CDR1 GTSNPN and CDR2 SVGIG (reference sequence). Unmatched junction bases numbered 11, after V lost 1 base and J lost 7 bases. The CDR3 length is 15 residues. Excluded: other autoimmune disease, uncontrolled infection, pregnancy or lactation. The data were taken from a study of Graves' ophthalmopathy and Graves' hyperthyroidism. Amplification from RNA transcripts yielded the TCR beta CDR3 regions. HTBI primers served in a first-round RT-PCR, which a second-round multiplex PCR followed. A single record per CDR3 protein comes from TCRdb applying MiXCR to the multiplex PCR reads. Among a few hundred thousand distinct CDR3 sequences listed, 17% were seen once.

The sequence was obtained from an adult woman with stable Graves' hyperthyroidism. This sequence joins TRBV30 and TRBJ1-2; TRBD1 matches at 8 bases. The sample was peripheral blood. The CDR3 DNA follows: TGTGCCTGGAGTGCCTGGACAGGGACAAGAGGTGGCTACACCTTC. The encoded protein is CAWSAWTGTRGGYTF.